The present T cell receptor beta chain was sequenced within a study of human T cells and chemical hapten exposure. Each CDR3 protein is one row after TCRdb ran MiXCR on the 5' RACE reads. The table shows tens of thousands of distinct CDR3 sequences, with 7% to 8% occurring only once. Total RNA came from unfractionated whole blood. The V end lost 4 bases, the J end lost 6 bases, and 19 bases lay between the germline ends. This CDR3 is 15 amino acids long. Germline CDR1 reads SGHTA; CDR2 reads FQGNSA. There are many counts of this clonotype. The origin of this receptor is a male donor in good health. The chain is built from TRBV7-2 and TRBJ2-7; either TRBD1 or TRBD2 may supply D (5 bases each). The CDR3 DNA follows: TGTGCCAGCAGCTCGGAGGCTTTCAGGGCCCGCGAGCAGTACTTC. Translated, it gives CASSSEAFRAREQYF.